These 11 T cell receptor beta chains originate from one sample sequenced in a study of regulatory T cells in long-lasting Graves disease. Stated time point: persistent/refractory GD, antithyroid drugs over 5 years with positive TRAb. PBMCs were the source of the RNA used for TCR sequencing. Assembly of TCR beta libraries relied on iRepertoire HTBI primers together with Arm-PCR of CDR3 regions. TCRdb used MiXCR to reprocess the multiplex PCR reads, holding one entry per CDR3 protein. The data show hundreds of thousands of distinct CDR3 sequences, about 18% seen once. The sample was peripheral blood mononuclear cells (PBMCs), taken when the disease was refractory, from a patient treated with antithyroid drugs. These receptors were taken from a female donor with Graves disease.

This chain's CDR3 is CASSFGTLNTEAFF. For the CDR3, the DNA is TGTGCCAGCAGCTTTGGGACACTGAACACTGAAGCTTTCTTT. The genes are TRBV5-5 and TRBJ1-1, with D perhaps TRBD1 (6 bases). Trimming took off 2 bases at V and 0 bases at J, with 8 bases between the two ends. This CDR3 contains 14 residues. Per germline, CDR1 SGHKS and CDR2 YYEKEE (reference sequence).

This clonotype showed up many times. CDR3 coding DNA: TGTGCCAGCAGTTACTCGGACCTGGGACGAGGCTACACCTTC. Translated, it gives CASSYSDLGRGYTF. This chain links TRBV6-2 or TRBV6-3 with TRBJ1-2; possibly TRBD1 for D (5 bases). This CDR3 is built from 14 residues. Trimming stripped 0 bases from V and 8 bases from J, with 13 bases between. Germline assignment: CDR1 MNHEY and CDR2 SVGEGT.

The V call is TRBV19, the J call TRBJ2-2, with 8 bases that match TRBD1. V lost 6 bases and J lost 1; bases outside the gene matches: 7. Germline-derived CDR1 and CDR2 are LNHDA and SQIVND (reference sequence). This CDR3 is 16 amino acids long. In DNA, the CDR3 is TGTGCCAGTAGGGGGCCGGGACAGGTGAACACCGGGGAGCTGTTTTTT. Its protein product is CASRGPGQVNTGELFF.

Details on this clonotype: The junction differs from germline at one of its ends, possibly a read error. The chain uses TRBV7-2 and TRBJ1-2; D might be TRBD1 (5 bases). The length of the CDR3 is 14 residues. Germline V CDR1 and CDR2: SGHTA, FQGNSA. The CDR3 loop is CASSSRDPYYSYTF. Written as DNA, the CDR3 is TGTGCCAGCAGCTCCCGGGACCCATACTATAGCTACACCTTC.

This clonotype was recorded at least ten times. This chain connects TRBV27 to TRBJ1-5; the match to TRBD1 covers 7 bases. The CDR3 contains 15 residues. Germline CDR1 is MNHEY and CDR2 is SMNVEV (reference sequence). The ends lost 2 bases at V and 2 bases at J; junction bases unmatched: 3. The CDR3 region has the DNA TGTGCCAGCAGTTTAAGTACAGGGGGCAATCAGCCCCAGCATTTT. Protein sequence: CASSLSTGGNQPQHF.

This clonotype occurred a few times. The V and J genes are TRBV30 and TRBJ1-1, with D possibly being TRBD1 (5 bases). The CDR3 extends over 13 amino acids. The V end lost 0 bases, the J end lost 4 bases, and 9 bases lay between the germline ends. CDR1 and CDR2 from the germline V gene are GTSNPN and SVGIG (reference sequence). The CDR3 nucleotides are TGTGCCTGGAGTGTCAGGGTACGCACTGAAGCTTTCTTT. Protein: CAWSVRVRTEAFF.

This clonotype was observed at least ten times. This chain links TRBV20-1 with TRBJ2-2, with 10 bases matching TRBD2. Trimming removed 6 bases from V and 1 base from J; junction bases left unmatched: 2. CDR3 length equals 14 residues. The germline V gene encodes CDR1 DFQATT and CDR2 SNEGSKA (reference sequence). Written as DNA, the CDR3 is TGCAGTGCCATAGCGGGAGGGAACACCGGGGAGCTGTTTTTT. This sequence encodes CSAIAGGNTGELFF.

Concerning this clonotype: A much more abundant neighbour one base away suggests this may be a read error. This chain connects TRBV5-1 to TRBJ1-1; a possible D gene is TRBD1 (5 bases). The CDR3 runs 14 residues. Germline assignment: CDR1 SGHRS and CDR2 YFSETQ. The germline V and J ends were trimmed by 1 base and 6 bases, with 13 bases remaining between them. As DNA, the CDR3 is TGCGCCAGCAGCTTGCAAGGGGCATCCGCTGAAGCTTTCTTT. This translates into CASSLQGASAEAFF. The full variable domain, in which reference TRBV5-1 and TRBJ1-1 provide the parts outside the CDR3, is KAGVTQTPRYLIKTRGQQVTLSCSPISGHRSVSWYQQTPGQGLQFLFEYFSETQRNKGNFPGRFSGRQFSNSRSEMNVSTLELGDSALYLCASSLQGASAEAFFGQGTRLTVV.

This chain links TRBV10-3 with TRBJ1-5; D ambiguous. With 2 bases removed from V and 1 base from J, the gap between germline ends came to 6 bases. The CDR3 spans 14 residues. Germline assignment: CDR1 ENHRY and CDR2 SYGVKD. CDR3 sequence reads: CAISEGISNQPQHF. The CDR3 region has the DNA TGTGCCATCAGTGAGGGGATAAGCAATCAGCCCCAGCATTTT.

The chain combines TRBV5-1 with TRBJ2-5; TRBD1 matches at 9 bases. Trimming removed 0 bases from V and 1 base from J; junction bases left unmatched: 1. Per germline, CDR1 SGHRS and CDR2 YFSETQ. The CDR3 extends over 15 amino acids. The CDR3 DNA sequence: TGCGCCAGCAGCTTGGAGACAGGGGGCCAAGAGACCCAGTACTTC. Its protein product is CASSLETGGQETQYF.

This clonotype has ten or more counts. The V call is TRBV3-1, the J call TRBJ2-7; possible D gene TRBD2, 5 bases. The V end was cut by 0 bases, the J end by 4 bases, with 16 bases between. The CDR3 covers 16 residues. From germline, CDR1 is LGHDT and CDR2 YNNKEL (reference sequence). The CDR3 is CASSQDRSAGAYEQYF. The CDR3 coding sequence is TGTGCCAGCAGCCAAGATAGGAGCGCGGGTGCTTACGAGCAGTACTTC.